One sample yielded the 19 T cell receptor beta chains listed below, sequenced in a study of beta chain features in type 1 diabetes. Expressed TCRB transcripts were sequenced after all isolated RNA was converted to cDNA. Measured with immunoSEQ multiplex PCR; TCRdb has only the in-frame clones, and not every one. The table lists about 900,000 clones, 15% to 20% of them singletons, with 0.02% to 0.03% in the top ten. Sequencing input: naive CD4+ T cells from blood. The receptors derive from a woman aged 18-29 years in good health.

The chain is built from TRBV4-3 and TRBJ1-2; no clear D. Germline CDR1 reads LGHNA; CDR2 reads YSLEER. CDR3 length: 15 amino acids. Trimming took off 1 base at V and 5 bases at J, with 14 bases between the two ends. The CDR3 region has the DNA TGCGCCAGCAGCCAAGTTCGGGGAGAGGGTTATGGCTACACCTTC. Protein product: CASSQVRGEGYGYTF.

In its sample, this clone was seen a few times. This chain uses TRBV6-6 with TRBJ2-7; 8 bases are shared with TRBD1. CDR1 and CDR2 (germline): MNHNY, SVGAGI (reference sequence). Germline trimming cut 6 bases from V and 4 bases from J; bases unmatched to any gene: 8. This CDR3 has 14 amino acids. The CDR3 loop is CASRLDRVAYEQYF. In DNA form, the CDR3 reads TGTGCCAGCAGACTGGACAGGGTCGCATACGAGCAGTACTTC.

The chain joins TRBV9 to TRBJ2-1, with 8 bases matching TRBD2. Germline CDR1 is SGDLS and CDR2 is YYNGEE. The CDR3 runs 17 residues. V shed 3 bases and J 4 bases; nucleotides not matched to a gene: 12. The CDR3 region is CASSDNSGDLRYNEQFF. The CDR3 DNA follows: TGTGCCAGCAGCGACAATAGCGGGGATCTTCGATACAATGAGCAGTTCTTC.

This rearrangement joins TRBV15 to TRBJ2-3; D possibly corresponds to TRBD2 (6 bases). CDR1 is LNHNV and CDR2 is YYDKDF in the germline V gene (reference sequence). CDR3 length equals 16 residues. V lost 0 bases and J 5 bases, leaving 15 bases between the germline ends. Here the CDR3 reads CATSRDTGLGGDTQYF. The CDR3 nucleotides read TGTGCCACCAGCAGAGATACGGGCCTCGGGGGAGATACGCAGTATTTT.

This chain links TRBV28 with TRBJ1-4; D unresolved. The CDR3 runs to 13 residues. Trimming took off 6 bases at V and 12 bases at J, with 17 bases between the two ends. The germline CDR1 and CDR2 sequences are MDHEN and SYDVKM. The DNA of the CDR3 is TGTGCCAGCAGCTTGCCCCCACTCCAAGAACTGTTTTTT. It encodes CASSLPPLQELFF.

This clone was seen just once. The chain uses TRBV6-5 and TRBJ1-2; TRBD1 aligns across 8 bases. The CDR3 covers 15 residues. The germline V gene has CDR1 MNHEY and CDR2 SVGAGI. V shed 5 bases, J shed 1 base, and the junction held 6 bases outside the gene matches. CDR3: CASSLRTGFNYGYTF. The DNA for the CDR3 is TGTGCCAGCAGTCTGCGGACAGGGTTTAACTATGGCTACACCTTC.

The chain has TRBV11-3 and TRBJ2-2, with D possibly matching TRBD1 (5 bases). V was trimmed by 5 bases and J by 0 bases, leaving 16 bases between them. Germline CDR1 and CDR2: SGHNT and YENEEA. The CDR3 is made up of 17 amino acids. This CDR3 reads CASSPAVGRANTGELFF. CDR3 in DNA: TGTGCCAGCAGCCCAGCTGTTGGCAGGGCGAACACCGGGGAGCTGTTTTTT.

About this clone: Different DNA sequences within this sample yield the same CDR3. CDR3 amino acids: CASSQSYEQYF. The CDR3 coding sequence is TGTGCCAGCAGCCAGAGCTACGAGCAGTACTTC. The chain couples TRBV6-6 to TRBJ2-7; D not resolved. The V end lost 6 bases, the J end lost 3 bases, and 6 bases lay between the germline ends. CDR1 is MNHNY, CDR2 SVGAGI, per germline (reference sequence). The CDR3 spans 11 residues.

V usage is TRBV11-1 and J usage is TRBJ2-1, with no clear D. V dropped 4 bases and J dropped 8 bases, with 9 bases sitting between them. CDR3 length equals 12 residues. Germline V lookup: CDR1 SGHAT, CDR2 FQDESV (reference sequence). Here the CDR3 reads CASSSLTDEQFF. CDR3 DNA: TGTGCCAGCAGCTCCTTAACAGATGAGCAGTTCTTC. The variable domain in full, completed from reference TRBV11-1 and TRBJ2-1, reads EAEVAQSPRYKITEKSQAVAFWCDPISGHATLYWYRQILGQGPELLVQFQDESVVDDSQLPKDRFSAERLKGVDSTLKIQPAELGDSAMYLCASSSLTDEQFFGPGTRLTVL.

As for this clone: The same CDR3 can be traced to other DNA sequences in this sample. J is TRBJ2-3 and V is TRBV5-4; no definite D call. The ends were cut back, 0 bases at V and 3 bases at J, with 5 bases in the middle. The CDR3 consists of 13 residues. Germline values: CDR1 SGHNT, CDR2 YYREEE (reference sequence). For the CDR3, the DNA is TGTGCCAGCAGCTTGGCCGGGACAGATACGCAGTATTTT. This translates into CASSLAGTDTQYF.

The J gene is TRBJ2-6, the V gene TRBV6-5; maybe TRBD1 (6 bases). The CDR3 spans 14 residues. V was clipped by 5 bases and J by 8 bases, with 13 bases between them. Germline V CDR1 and CDR2: MNHEY, SVGAGI. The CDR3 nucleotides read TGTGCCAGCAGTAGAGGCAGGGGAACCAACGTCCTGACTTTC. This sequence encodes CASSRGRGTNVLTF.

In this sample, this clone turned up a few times. DNA for the CDR3: TGCGCCAGCAGCCAGGTTACGGGGCCTCCCTACGAGCAGTACTTC. This sequence encodes CASSQVTGPPYEQYF. The V and J genes are TRBV5-1 and TRBJ2-7; perhaps D is TRBD1 or TRBD2 (5 bases each). The V end lost 4 bases, the J end lost 2 bases, and 16 bases lay between the germline ends. The CDR3 length is 15 residues. Germline loops: CDR1 SGHRS, CDR2 YFSETQ.

The chain couples TRBV10-3 to TRBJ2-2, with D unresolved. Looked up from germline, CDR1 is ENHRY and CDR2 is SYGVKD. The CDR3 is 13 amino acids. The V end lost 0 bases, the J end lost 6 bases, and 5 bases lay between the germline ends. CDR3 DNA sequence: TGTGCCATCAGTGAGTCAGATCCCGGGGAGCTGTTTTTT. Amino acid sequence: CAISESDPGELFF.

The chain employs TRBV5-6 and TRBJ1-2; 8 positions agree with TRBD1. The V segment lost 4 bases and the J segment 4 bases; nucleotides outside the gene matches: 3. CDR1 SGHDT and CDR2 YYEEEE come from the germline V gene. The CDR3 sequence is 13 residues long. The CDR3 coding sequence is TGTGCCAGCAGCGTTGACAGGGGCTATGGCTACACCTTC. This gives the protein CASSVDRGYGYTF.

The CDR3 nucleotides are TGTGCCAGCAGTGTTGAACTAGCGGGAGCGAACACCGGGGAGCTGTTTTTT. Its translation is CASSVELAGANTGELFF. The rearrangement links TRBV6-1 to TRBJ2-2, with 11 positions matching TRBD2. The germline V gene has CDR1 MNHNS and CDR2 SASEGT. V was clipped by 4 bases and J by 0 bases; unmatched bases: 4. CDR3 size: 17 residues.

In this sample, this clone turned up a few times. The V call is TRBV15, the J call TRBJ2-2, with D unresolved. Germline V gene lookup returns CDR1 LNHNV and CDR2 YYDKDF (reference sequence). This CDR3 comprises 14 residues. V dropped 1 base and J dropped 6 bases, with 9 bases sitting between them. CDR3 DNA: TGTGCCACCAGCAGAGCTCTTCTCGCCGGGGAGCTGTTTTTT. Its translation is CATSRALLAGELFF. The full variable domain, its missing parts supplied by reference TRBV15 and TRBJ2-2, is DAMVIQNPRYQVTQFGKPVTLSCSQTLNHNVMYWYQQKSSQAPKLLFHYYDKDFNNEADTPDNFQSRRPNTSFCFLDIRSPGLGDTAMYLCATSRALLAGELFFGEGSRLTVL.

The CDR3 DNA is TGTGCCAGCAGCGAGAGGGCGGGCCGGGGTACAGATACGCAGTATTTT. Translated, it gives CASSERAGRGTDTQYF. The chain combines TRBV9 with TRBJ2-3; maybe TRBD2 (5 bases). The V end lost 3 bases, the J end lost 3 bases, and 17 bases lay between the germline ends. This CDR3 has 16 amino acids. CDR1 SGDLS and CDR2 YYNGEE come from the germline V gene.

This clone has only a few counts. The J gene is TRBJ2-3, the V gene TRBV21-1; the table's D call, TRBD2, has no DNA check behind it. TRBV21-1 is classified as a pseudogene. The length of the CDR3 is 16 residues. The CDR3 spells CASSNRGLGQTDTQYF. The CDR3 DNA reads TGTGCCAGCAGCAATAGAGGACTAGGACAAACAGATACGCAGTATTTT.

The V and J genes are TRBV11-1 and TRBJ2-5; TRBD2 is a possible D gene (6 bases). The CDR3 contains 16 residues. The germline CDR1 and CDR2 sequences are SGHAT and FQDESV (reference sequence). Trimming removed 4 bases at V and 1 base at J, with 16 bases between. The CDR3, as DNA: TGTGCCAGCAGCTCCGCCCGCGGGGTAGGCCAAGAGACCCAGTACTTC. Protein product: CASSSARGVGQETQYF.